Included here is one T cell receptor beta chain sequence, with context. TCR beta CDR3 regions were amplified from RNA. The TCR CDR3 was amplified in a first-round RT-PCR using the HTBI primer set. TCRdb recomputed calls from the multiplex PCR reads with MiXCR, one row per CDR3 protein. The sample shows 450,000 to 550,000 distinct CDR3 sequences, about 24% of them seen only once. This specimen belongs to a study of T cells in Graves' hyperthyroidism and ophthalmopathy. The germline CDR1 and CDR2 sequences are LNHDA and SQIVND (reference sequence). Trimming cost V 3 bases and J 5 bases; bases outside gene matches: 3. The CDR3 has 14 amino acids.

The chain carries TRBV19 and TRBJ1-2; 10 bases fit TRBD1. This clonotype was sampled from a woman aged 25 to 45 with Graves' ophthalmopathy. Input material: blood. The CDR3 is CASSMDRGWYGYTF. The DNA of the CDR3 is TGTGCCAGTAGTATGGACAGGGGGTGGTATGGCTACACCTTC.